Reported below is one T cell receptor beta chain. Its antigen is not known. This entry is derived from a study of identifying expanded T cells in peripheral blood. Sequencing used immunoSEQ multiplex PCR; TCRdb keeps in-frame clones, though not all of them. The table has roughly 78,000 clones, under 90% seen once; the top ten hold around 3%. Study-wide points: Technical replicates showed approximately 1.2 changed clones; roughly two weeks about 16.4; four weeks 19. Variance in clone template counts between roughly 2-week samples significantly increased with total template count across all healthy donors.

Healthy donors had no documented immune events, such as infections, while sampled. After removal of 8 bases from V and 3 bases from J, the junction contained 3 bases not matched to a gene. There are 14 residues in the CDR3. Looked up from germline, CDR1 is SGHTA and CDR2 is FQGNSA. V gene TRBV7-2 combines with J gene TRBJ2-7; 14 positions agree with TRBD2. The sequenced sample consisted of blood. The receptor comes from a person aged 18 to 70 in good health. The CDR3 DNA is TGTGCCAGCGGGACTAGCGGGAGAGTCTACGAGCAGTACTTC. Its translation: CASGTSGRVYEQYF.